This T cell receptor (beta chain) stems from a study of T cell clones after liver transplantation (dated by TCRdb to between 2018 and 2020). General notes on the study: ITN030ST, the source of the samples, was a randomized trial that attempted immunosuppression withdrawal within 2 years of liver transplantation. After a pre-transplant mixed lymphocyte reaction, TCRbeta sequencing was used to pinpoint donor-reactive T cell clones, which were subsequently tracked in post-transplant blood. Third party-reactive TCRbeta sequences from pre-transplant MLRs were also identified as an antigen-independent comparator for donor-reactive sequences. Of the eight recipients, three were HCV-positive, while the remaining recipients had been transplanted for non-autoimmune, non-viral indications. No induction therapy was given to the subjects, and standard immunosuppression was administered until randomization at 12-24 months post-transplant. Tolerance meant complete immunosuppression withdrawal for at least one year without liver enzymes rising beyond twice the upper limit of normal. Blood samples were collected pre-transplant, pre-randomization before withdrawal, and post-randomization after either full withdrawal or failed withdrawal. The studied cohort comprised 8 liver transplant recipients, 3 classified as tolerant and 5 as non-tolerant. Summary of the overall study and its limitations: Without allograft tissue specimens, donor-reactive T cells may have migrated into the graft rather than being deleted. Because of small, heterogeneous patient numbers and non-standardized post-transplant time points, the conclusions were only preliminary. In most of the 8 subjects, circulating donor-reactive CD4 TCRbeta sequences decreased significantly after transplant, regardless of tolerance or HCV status. When repertoire turnover was taken into account, detection of donor-reactive sequences was significantly reduced in 7 of 8 subjects for CD4 and in 8 of 8 subjects for CD8. The decline in donor-reactive sequences exceeded the decline in third party-reactive sequences, suggesting partial antigen-specific deletion that was unrelated to withdrawal success. In two subjects, low numbers of available donor cells limited the measurable donor-reactive repertoire.

CDR1 and CDR2 (SNHLY, FYNNEI) derive from the germline V gene. The CDR3 numbers 14 residues from cysteine through phenylalanine. Only CDR3 DNA is held: 42 bases, read in frame from base 1. V is pared back by 4 bases and J by 4 bases, with 13 bases lying between the germline termini. Thawed unstimulated PBMCs were stained for CD3, CD4 and CD8 and FACS-sorted into CD3+CD4+ and CD3+CD8+ populations. Each of the 8 studied subjects was randomized to immunosuppression withdrawal. Genomic DNA was isolated with the Qiagen DNeasy Blood and Tissue Kit. A remark on this clone: Its specific antigen is unknown. Base quality data are lacking; no much larger clone is found one base away.

Frozen genomic DNA underwent high-throughput TCRbeta CDR3 sequencing by immunoSEQ, including PCR amplification, mapping, bias correction and internal controls. On the authors' methods: Productive rearrangements were kept, and unique TCRbeta sequences were defined by CDR3 nucleotide sequence plus V and J gene. For classification of a sequence as donor-reactive, at least 5-fold expansion in CFSE-low cells relative to unstimulated pre-transplant cells and a frequency of at least 0.01% were required. Minimum frequency thresholds were set for each subject based on the unstimulated sample with the lowest template count, ensuring at least 90% detection power. Jensen-Shannon divergence between the top 1000 TCRbeta sequences post-transplant and pre-transplant was used to measure repertoire turnover. Two-sided Fisher's exact tests were used to test for changes in the detection of donor-reactive sequences. Entries here come from immuneACCESS through TCRdb and include only in-frame sequences with V and J called. Some clones fail to appear in such tables; in the studies checked, an unresolved V gene covers under half of the shortfall, and the cause of the remainder is unknown. V, J and clone size reflect that table, while D and trimming were determined from the DNA. Within this sample are about 80,000 clones, with roughly 85% of them counted one time only. The ten largest account for about 0.45% of the sample.

This chain is built from TRBV2 and TRBJ2-5, with the D gene not clear enough to name. The sample was CD4+ T cells from blood, taken almost 47 months after liver transplant. The sequence derives from a human patient who received a liver transplant. After a transplant, the donor of the graft may account for some T cells. The nucleotide sequence is TGTGCCAGCAGTGCCAGGACCGTAGGAGAGACCCAGTACTTC. Translated, it gives CASSARTVGETQYF. The full variable domain, completed from the reference TRBV2 and TRBJ2-5 proteins outside the CDR3, reads EPEVTQTPSHQVTQMGQEVILRCVPISNHLYFYWYRQILGQKVEFLVSFYNNEISEKSEIFDDQFSVERPDGSNFTLKIRSTKLEDSAMYFCASSARTVGETQYFGPGTRLLVL.